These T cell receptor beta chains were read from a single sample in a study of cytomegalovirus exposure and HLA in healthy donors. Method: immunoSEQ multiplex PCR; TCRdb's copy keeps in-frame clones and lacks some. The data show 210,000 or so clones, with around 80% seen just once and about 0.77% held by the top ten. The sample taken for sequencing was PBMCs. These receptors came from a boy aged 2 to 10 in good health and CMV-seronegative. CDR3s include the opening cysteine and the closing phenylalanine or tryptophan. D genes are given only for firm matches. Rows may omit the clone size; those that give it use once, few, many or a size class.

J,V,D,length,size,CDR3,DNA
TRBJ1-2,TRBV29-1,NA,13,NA,CSVEDGTPYGYTF,TGCAGCGTTGAAGATGGGACACCATATGGCTACACCTTC
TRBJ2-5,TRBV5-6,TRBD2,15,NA,CASSLKRGNQETQYF,TGTGCCAGCAGCTTGAAGCGGGGGAACCAAGAGACCCAGTACTTC
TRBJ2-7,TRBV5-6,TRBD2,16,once,CASSFWTSGRTYEQYF,TGTGCCAGCAGCTTCTGGACTAGCGGGAGAACGTACGAGCAGTACTTC
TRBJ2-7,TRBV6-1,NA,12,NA,CASSDRGAQQYF,TGTGCCAGCAGTGATCGGGGAGCGCAGCAGTACTTC
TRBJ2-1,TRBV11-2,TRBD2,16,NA,CASSVTGTSGYNEQFF,TGTGCCAGCAGCGTAACCGGGACTAGCGGTTACAATGAGCAGTTCTTC
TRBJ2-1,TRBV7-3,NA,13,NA,CASSLGGADEQFF,TGTGCCAGCAGCTTAGGGGGGGCTGATGAGCAGTTCTTC
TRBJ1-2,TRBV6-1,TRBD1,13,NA,CASSWDRVYGYTF,TGTGCCAGCAGCTGGGACAGGGTCTATGGCTACACCTTC
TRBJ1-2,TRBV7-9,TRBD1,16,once,CASSLVGMTGTYGYTF,TGTGCCAGCAGCTTAGTTGGAATGACAGGGACCTATGGCTACACCTTC
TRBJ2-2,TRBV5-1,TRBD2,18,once,CASSEGLAGGTYTGELFF,TGCGCCAGCAGCGAGGGACTAGCGGGAGGAACCTACACCGGGGAGCTGTTTTTT
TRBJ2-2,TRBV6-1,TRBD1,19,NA,CASSVNRGPPPLNTGELFF,TGTGCCAGCAGTGTCAACAGGGGACCCCCGCCACTGAACACCGGGGAGCTGTTTTTT
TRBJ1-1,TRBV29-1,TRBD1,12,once,CSGGQGAAEAFF,TGCAGCGGCGGACAGGGGGCCGCTGAAGCTTTCTTT
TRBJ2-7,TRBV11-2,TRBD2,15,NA,CASSRAAGGLYEQYF,TGTGCCAGCAGCCGAGCGGCGGGAGGCCTCTACGAGCAGTACTTC
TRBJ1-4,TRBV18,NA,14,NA,CASSPQGENEKLFF,TGTGCCAGCTCACCTCAGGGTGAGAATGAAAAACTGTTTTTT
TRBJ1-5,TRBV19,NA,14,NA,CASTREISNQPQHF,TGTGCCAGTACCCGGGAGATTTCCAATCAGCCCCAGCATTTT
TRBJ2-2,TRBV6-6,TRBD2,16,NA,CASSYRREYYTGELLF,TGTGCCAGCAGTTACAGGCGGGAGTACTACACCGGGGAGCTGTTGTTT
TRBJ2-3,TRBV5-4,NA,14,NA,CASSPLTSADTQYF,TGTGCCAGCAGCCCCTTGACTAGTGCAGATACGCAGTATTTT
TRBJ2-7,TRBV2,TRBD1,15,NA,CASSAGQGVSREQYF,TGTGCCAGCAGTGCTGGTCAGGGGGTATCGCGCGAGCAGTACTTC
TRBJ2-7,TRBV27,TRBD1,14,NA,CASSLGTGPYEQYF,TGTGCCAGCAGTTTGGGGACAGGGCCTTACGAGCAGTACTTC
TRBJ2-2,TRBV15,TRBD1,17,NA,CATSRESRTGVAGELFF,TGTGCCACCAGCAGAGAATCTAGGACAGGGGTGGCCGGGGAGCTGTTTTTT
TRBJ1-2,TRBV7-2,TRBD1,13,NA,CASSHGTDYGYTF,TGTGCCAGCAGCCATGGGACAGACTATGGCTACACCTTC
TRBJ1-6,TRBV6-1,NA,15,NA,CASSALQGVYSPLHF,TGTGCCAGCAGTGCATTACAGGGAGTTTATTCACCCCTCCACTTT
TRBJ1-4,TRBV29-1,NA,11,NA,CSVEGGEKLFF,TGCAGCGTTGAAGGGGGCGAAAAACTGTTTTTT
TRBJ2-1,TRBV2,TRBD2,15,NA,CASSGTSGGANEQFF,TGTGCCAGCAGTGGGACTAGCGGGGGGGCAAATGAGCAGTTCTTC